This TCR beta chain was sequenced for a study of CD8 T cells in ankylosing spondylitis (dated by TCRdb to about 2017). Looking at the study overall: To find TCR variants linked to disease, the study profiled T cell receptor beta repertoires in ankylosing spondylitis patients and healthy donors. The full study cohort was made up of over 20 ankylosing spondylitis patients and some 100 healthy donors. Peripheral blood was sampled, and synovial fluid was additionally collected from ankylosing spondylitis patients.

Many counts were recorded for this clonotype. Its antigen remains undetermined. Per-base qualities were not stored, and no clone one base away is much larger. The run used an Illumina HiSeq 2500. Quantitative 5'-RACE with molecular barcodes was used to prepare TCR beta libraries. On the authors' methods: Disease-linked TCR variants were identified with a new computational method built on a probabilistic model of VDJ rearrangement. TCRdb trimmed the raw reads at Q25, called clones with MiXCR and kept productive beta chains. When rows share a CDR3 protein, they turn into one entry using the most common DNA and genes. For this entry, the V and J calls and clone size follow TCRdb and not the study's own pipeline. In all, the sample holds around 220,000 distinct CDR3 sequences, and over 9.5% of those were seen once. Jointly, the top ten make up around a fifth of the sample. CDR1 is given as SGHRS and CDR2 as YFSETQ, both from the germline V gene. The trim is 3 bases for V and 4 bases for J, with a gap of 11 bases between the germline ends. Including the terminal cysteine and phenylalanine, the CDR3 comprises 14 residues. The sequence is cut down to CDR3 DNA, 42 bases in frame from base 1.

Findings and caveats that apply to the study as a whole: Some of the motif variants had been reported before in the synovial fluid and blood of reactive arthritis patients, a finding that suggests common disease-initiation mechanisms. According to the report, matched synovial fluid samples from ankylosing spondylitis patients were significantly enriched for the disease-linked clones. The disease-linked clones showed a CD8+ phenotype and occurred at relatively low frequencies in peripheral blood. Blood from ankylosing spondylitis patients appeared to be characterized by a TCR beta motif made up of several highly homologous amino acid variants.

The sequenced material came from blood, either unsorted or a sorted T cell fraction (not recorded which). The clonotype originates from a male donor with ankylosing spondylitis or in good health (not recorded which). The sequence links TRBV5-1 to TRBJ2-1, and TRBD2 may be the D gene, going by 6 matching bases. The DNA sequence reads TGCGCCAGCAGCTCAAGCGGGCCATACAATGAGCAGTTCTTC. The translation is CASSSSGPYNEQFF.